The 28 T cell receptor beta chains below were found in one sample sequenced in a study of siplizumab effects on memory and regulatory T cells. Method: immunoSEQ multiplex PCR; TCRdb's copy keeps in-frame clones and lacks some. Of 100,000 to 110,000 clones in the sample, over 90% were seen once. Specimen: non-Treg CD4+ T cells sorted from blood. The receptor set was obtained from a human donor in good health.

This chain's CDR3 is CASIRQGSNEQYF. CDR3 nucleotide sequence: TGTGCCAGCATCCGACAGGGGTCGAACGAGCAGTACTTC. This chain uses TRBV6-5 with TRBJ2-7; 8 bases fit TRBD1. V was clipped by 7 bases and J by 5 bases; unmatched bases: 7. Per germline, CDR1 MNHEY and CDR2 SVGAGI. The CDR3 is made up of 13 amino acids.

The CDR3 spells CASSLGLLIENTIYF. In DNA form, the CDR3 reads TGTGCCAGCAGCCTCGGTCTGCTTATAGAAAACACCATATATTTT. The V gene is TRBV9, the J gene TRBJ1-3; D is unresolved. The ends were cut back, 4 bases at V and 6 bases at J, with 17 bases in the middle. The CDR3 is 15 amino acids. The germline V gene has CDR1 SGDLS and CDR2 YYNGEE.

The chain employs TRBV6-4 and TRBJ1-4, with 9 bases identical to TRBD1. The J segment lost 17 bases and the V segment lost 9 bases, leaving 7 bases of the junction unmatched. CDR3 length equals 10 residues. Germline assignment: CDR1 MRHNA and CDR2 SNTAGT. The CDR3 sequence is CARTGQGCFF. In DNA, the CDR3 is TGTGCCAGAACCGGACAGGGGTGTTTTTTT.

The CDR3 sequence: CASSLEAGRETQYF. For the CDR3, the DNA is TGTGCCAGCAGCTTGGAGGCAGGTAGAGAGACCCAGTACTTC. The chain recombines TRBV5-5 with TRBJ2-5; D ambiguous. V was pared by 0 bases and J by 4 bases, with 10 bases between. Germline CDR1 SGHKS, CDR2 YYEKEE (reference sequence). The CDR3 loop spans 14 amino acids.

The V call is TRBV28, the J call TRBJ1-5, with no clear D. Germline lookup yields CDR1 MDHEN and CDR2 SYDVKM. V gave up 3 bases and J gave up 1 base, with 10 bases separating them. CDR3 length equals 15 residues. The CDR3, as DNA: TGTGCCAGCAGTTTTTCGGGTCAAAGCAATCAGCCCCAGCATTTT. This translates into CASSFSGQSNQPQHF.

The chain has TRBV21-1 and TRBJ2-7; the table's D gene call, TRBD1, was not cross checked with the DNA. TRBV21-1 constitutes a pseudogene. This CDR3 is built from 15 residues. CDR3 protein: CASSITAKNSYEQYF. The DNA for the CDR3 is TGTGCCAGCAGCATTACAGCCAAAAACTCCTACGAGCAGTACTTC.

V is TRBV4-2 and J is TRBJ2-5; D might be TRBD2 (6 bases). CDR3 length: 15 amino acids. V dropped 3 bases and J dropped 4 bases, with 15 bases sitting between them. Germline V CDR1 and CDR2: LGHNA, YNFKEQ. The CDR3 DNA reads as TGTGCCAGCAGCCAGGATAGCGGAATGGTAGAGACCCAGTACTTC. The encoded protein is CASSQDSGMVETQYF.

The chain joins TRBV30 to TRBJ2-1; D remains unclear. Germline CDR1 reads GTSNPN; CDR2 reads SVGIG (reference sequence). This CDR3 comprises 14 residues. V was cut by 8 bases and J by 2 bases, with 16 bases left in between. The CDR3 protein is CAHSRPATYNEQFF. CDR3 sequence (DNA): TGTGCCCATAGTCGGCCCGCAACCTACAATGAGCAGTTCTTC.

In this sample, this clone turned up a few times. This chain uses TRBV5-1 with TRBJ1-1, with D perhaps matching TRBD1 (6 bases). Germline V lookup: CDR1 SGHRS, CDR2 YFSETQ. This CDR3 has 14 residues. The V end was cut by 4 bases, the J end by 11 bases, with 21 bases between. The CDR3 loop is CASSDQQGGLGAFF. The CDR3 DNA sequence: TGCGCCAGCAGCGATCAACAGGGTGGGTTGGGGGCTTTCTTT.

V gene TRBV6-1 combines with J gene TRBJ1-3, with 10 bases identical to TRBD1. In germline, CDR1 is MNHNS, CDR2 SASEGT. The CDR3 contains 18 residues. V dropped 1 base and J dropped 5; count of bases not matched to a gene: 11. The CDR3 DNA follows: TGTGCCAGCAGTGAAGTCGGGACAGGGGCGAACCTACGAAACACCATATATTTT. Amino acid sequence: CASSEVGTGANLRNTIYF.

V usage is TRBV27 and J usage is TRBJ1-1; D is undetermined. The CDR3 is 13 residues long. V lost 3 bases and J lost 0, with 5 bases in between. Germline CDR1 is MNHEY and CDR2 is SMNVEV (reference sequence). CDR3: CASSFKLNTEAFF. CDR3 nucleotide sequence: TGTGCCAGCAGTTTTAAGTTGAACACTGAAGCTTTCTTT.

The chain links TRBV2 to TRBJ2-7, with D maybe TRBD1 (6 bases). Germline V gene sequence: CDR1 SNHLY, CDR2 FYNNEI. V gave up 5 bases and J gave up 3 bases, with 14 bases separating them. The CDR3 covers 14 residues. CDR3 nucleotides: TGTGCCAGCAGTCGGACAGATACTAACTACGAGCAGTACTTC. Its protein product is CASSRTDTNYEQYF.

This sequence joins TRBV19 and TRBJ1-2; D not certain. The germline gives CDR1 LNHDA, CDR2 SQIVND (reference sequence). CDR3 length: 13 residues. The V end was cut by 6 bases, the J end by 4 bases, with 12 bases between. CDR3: CASRRTETYGYTF. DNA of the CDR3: TGTGCCAGTAGACGGACGGAGACCTATGGCTACACCTTC.

The CDR3 reads CASSMLTDTEAFF. The CDR3 region has the DNA TGTGCCAGTAGTATGTTGACAGACACTGAAGCTTTCTTT. The chain has TRBV19 and TRBJ1-1; possibly TRBD1 for D (5 bases). The CDR3 totals 13 residues. The germline CDR1 and CDR2 sequences are LNHDA and SQIVND (reference sequence). Trimming cost V 3 bases and J 3 bases, with 8 bases left between them.

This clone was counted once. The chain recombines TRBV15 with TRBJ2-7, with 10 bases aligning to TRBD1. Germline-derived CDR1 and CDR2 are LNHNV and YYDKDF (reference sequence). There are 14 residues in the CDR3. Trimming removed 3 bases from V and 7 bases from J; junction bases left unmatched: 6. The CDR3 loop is CATSSRQGAEEQYF. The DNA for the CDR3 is TGTGCCACCAGCAGCAGACAGGGGGCGGAGGAGCAGTACTTC.

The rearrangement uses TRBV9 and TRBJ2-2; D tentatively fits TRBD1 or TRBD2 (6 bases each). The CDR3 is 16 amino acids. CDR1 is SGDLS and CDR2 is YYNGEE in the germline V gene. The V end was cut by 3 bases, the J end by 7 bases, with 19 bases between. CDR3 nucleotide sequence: TGTGCCAGCAGCGCCCGGGGCCGGGGGCGGGACGGGGAGCTGTTTTTT. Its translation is CASSARGRGRDGELFF.

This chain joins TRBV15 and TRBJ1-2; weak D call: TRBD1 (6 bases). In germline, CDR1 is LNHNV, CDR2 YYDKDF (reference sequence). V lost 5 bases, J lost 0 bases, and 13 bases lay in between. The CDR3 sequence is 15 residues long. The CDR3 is CATSPRTVANYGYTF. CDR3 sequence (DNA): TGTGCCACCAGCCCCCGGACAGTGGCTAACTATGGCTACACCTTC. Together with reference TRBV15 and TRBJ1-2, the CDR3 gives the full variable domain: DAMVIQNPRYQVTQFGKPVTLSCSQTLNHNVMYWYQQKSSQAPKLLFHYYDKDFNNEADTPDNFQSRRPNTSFCFLDIRSPGLGDTAMYLCATSPRTVANYGYTFGSGTRLTVV.

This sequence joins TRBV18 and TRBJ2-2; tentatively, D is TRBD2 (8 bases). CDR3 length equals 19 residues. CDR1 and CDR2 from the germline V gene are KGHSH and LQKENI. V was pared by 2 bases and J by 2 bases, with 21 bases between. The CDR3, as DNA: TGTGCCAGCTCACCAACCTCAGGGGGAGCGGGAGTAAACACCGGGGAGCTGTTTTTT. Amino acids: CASSPTSGGAGVNTGELFF. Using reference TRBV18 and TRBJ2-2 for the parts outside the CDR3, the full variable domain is NAGVMQNPRHLVRRRGQEARLRCSPMKGHSHVYWYRQLPEEGLKFMVYLQKENIIDESGMPKERFSAEFPKEGPSILRIQQVVRGDSAAYFCASSPTSGGAGVNTGELFFGEGSRLTVL.

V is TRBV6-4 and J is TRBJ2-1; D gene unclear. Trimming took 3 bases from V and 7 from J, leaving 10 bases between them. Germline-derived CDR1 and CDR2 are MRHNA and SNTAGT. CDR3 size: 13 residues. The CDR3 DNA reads TGTGCCAGCAGTGAAAACGTAGCTAATGAGCAGTTCTTC. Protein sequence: CASSENVANEQFF.

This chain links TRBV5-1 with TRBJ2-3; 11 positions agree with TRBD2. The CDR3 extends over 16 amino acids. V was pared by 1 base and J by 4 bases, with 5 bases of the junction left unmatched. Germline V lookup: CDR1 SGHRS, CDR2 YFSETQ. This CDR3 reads CASSLKLAGGPDTQYF. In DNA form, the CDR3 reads TGCGCCAGCAGCTTGAAGCTAGCGGGAGGCCCAGATACGCAGTATTTT.

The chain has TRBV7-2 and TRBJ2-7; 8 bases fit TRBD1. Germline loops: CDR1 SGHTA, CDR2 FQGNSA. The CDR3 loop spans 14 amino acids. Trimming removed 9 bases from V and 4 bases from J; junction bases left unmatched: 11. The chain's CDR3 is CASTLPGGHYEQYF. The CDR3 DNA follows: TGTGCCAGTACCCTTCCAGGGGGCCATTACGAGCAGTACTTC. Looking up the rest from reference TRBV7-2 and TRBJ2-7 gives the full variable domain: GAGVSQSPSNKVTEKGKDVELRCDPISGHTALYWYRQSLGQGLEFLIYFQGNSAPDKSGLPSDRFSAERTGGSVSTLTIQRTQQEDSAVYLCASTLPGGHYEQYFGPGTRLTVT.

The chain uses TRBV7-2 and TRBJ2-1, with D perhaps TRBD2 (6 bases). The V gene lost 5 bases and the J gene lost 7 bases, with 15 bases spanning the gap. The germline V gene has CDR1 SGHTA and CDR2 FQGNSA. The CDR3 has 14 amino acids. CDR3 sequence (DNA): TGTGCCAGCAGCCCCGGCCGGCGGGAAAATGAGCAGTTCTTC. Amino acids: CASSPGRRENEQFF.

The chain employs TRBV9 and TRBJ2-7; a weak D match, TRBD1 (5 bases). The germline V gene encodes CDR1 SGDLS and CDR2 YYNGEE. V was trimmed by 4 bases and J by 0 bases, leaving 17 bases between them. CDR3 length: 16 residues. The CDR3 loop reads CASSPRGAGRSYEQYF. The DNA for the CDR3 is TGTGCCAGCAGCCCCAGAGGCGCAGGGCGCTCCTACGAGCAGTACTTC.

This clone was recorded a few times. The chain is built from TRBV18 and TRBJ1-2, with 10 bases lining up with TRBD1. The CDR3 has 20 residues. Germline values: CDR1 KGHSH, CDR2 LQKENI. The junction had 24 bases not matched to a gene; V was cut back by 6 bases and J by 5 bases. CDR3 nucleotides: TGTGCCAGCTCGTCCACACCCTCCTTATTTCCGGGACAGGGGTTTTATGGCTACACCTTC. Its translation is CASSSTPSLFPGQGFYGYTF.

The CDR3 protein is CASSISPDPAGNTIYF. As DNA, the CDR3 is TGCGCCAGCAGCATTAGTCCCGACCCGGCGGGAAACACCATATATTTT. The chain couples TRBV5-1 to TRBJ1-3; D remains ambiguous. This CDR3 is built from 16 residues. V lost 4 bases and J 4 bases, leaving 18 bases between the germline ends. The germline gives CDR1 SGHRS, CDR2 YFSETQ.

The CDR3 DNA follows: TGTGCCAGTACCGGCCTGGGGGGTTCCCAGCCCCAGCATTTT. It codes for CASTGLGGSQPQHF. J is TRBJ1-5 and V is TRBV19; the D gene is possibly TRBD1 (5 bases). The CDR3 length is 14 residues. V lost 7 bases, J lost 7 bases, and 17 bases lay in between. Germline V lookup: CDR1 LNHDA, CDR2 SQIVND (reference sequence).

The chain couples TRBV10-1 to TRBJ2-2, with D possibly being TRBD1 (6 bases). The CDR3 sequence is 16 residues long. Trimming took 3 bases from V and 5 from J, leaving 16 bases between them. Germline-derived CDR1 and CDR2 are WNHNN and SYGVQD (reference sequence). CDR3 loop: CASSDLKGGSTGELFF. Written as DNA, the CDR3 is TGCGCCAGCAGTGACCTAAAAGGGGGAAGTACCGGGGAGCTGTTTTTT.

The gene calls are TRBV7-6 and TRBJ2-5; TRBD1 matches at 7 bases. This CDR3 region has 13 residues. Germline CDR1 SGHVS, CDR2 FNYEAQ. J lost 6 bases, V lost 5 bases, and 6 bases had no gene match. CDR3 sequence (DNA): TGTGCCAGCAGCCCACAGGGGTGGCAGACCCAGTACTTC. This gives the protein CASSPQGWQTQYF.